This is a list of T cell receptor beta chains from one sample in a study of OX40 agonist ivuxolimab in advanced cancers. Sequencing used immunoSEQ multiplex PCR; TCRdb keeps in-frame clones, though not all of them. The table has roughly 34,000 clones, roughly 80% seen once. Source: CD4+ or CD8+ T cells sorted from blood, taken in a trial of the OX40 agonist ivuxolimab. All receptors derive from an adult with an advanced solid tumor such as melanoma, head and neck, liver or kidney cancer. The CDR3 runs from the conserved cysteine through the conserved F or W. A D gene is named only where the DNA matches it firmly. Only some rows state a clone size, as once, few, many or a class for expanded clones.

TRBV7-9	once	-	TRBJ2-7	TGTGCCAGCAGCCCCGACGCCTACGAGCAGTACTTC	CASSPDAYEQYF
TRBV4-3	-	TRBD1	TRBJ1-1	TGCGCCAGCAGCGTCACAGGGGGCAACACTGAAGCTTTCTTT	CASSVTGGNTEAFF
TRBV2	-	-	TRBJ2-2	TGTGCCAGCAGTCCTCCCGGCACCGGGGAGCTGTTTTTT	CASSPPGTGELFF
TRBV27	once	TRBD1	TRBJ2-1	TGTGCCAGCAGTTTACTTAGAGGGGGCACCTACAATGAGCAGTTCTTC	CASSLLRGGTYNEQFF
TRBV30	-	-	TRBJ1-2	TGTGCCTGGGGATGGGACCCTTTTAACTATGGCTACACCTTC	CAWGWDPFNYGYTF
TRBV27	once	TRBD1	TRBJ2-7	TGTGCCAGCAGCCACGGACAGGGTGGCGCCTACGAGCAGTACTTC	CASSHGQGGAYEQYF
TRBV7-8	-	TRBD2	TRBJ2-1	TGTGCCAGCAGCCTAGCGGGGGGGCTGAATGAGCAGTTCTTC	CASSLAGGLNEQFF
TRBV6-5	-	TRBD2	TRBJ2-1	TGTGCCAGCAGTTACCCCATAGCGGGAGGTGTCCATGAGCAGTTCTTC	CASSYPIAGGVHEQFF
TRBV27	-	TRBD2	TRBJ2-7	TGTGCCAGCAGTTTAGGTAGCGGGCCATTTTACGAGCAGTACTTC	CASSLGSGPFYEQYF
TRBV4-1	few	-	TRBJ2-3	TGCGCCAGCAGCCCCCTACCGCGACACCGTAGCACAGATACGCAGTATTTT	CASSPLPRHRSTDTQYF
TRBV10-3	-	-	TRBJ2-2	TGTGCCATCAGTGAGGAGCGGGCCGCGAACACCGGGGAGCTGTTTTTT	CAISEERAANTGELFF
TRBV11-2	-	-	TRBJ2-7	TGTGCCAGCAGCTTACCGGGGGTCGGCCGTACCTACGAGCAGTACTTC	CASSLPGVGRTYEQYF
TRBV7-9	-	-	TRBJ2-5	TGTGCCAGCAGCCTCAGTAGCGGAATGCAAGAGACCCAGTACTTC	CASSLSSGMQETQYF
TRBV6-1	-	-	TRBJ1-1	TGTGCCAGCGTCCTCGTCATCGGGGACACTGAAGCTTTCTTT	CASVLVIGDTEAFF
TRBV7-9	-	-	TRBJ1-6	TGTGCCAGCAGCTCCGGTTCACCCCTCCACTTT	CASSSGSPLHF
TRBV10-3	-	-	TRBJ1-1	TGTGCCATAGCCCAGGGGAGCACTGAAGCTTTCTTT	CAIAQGSTEAFF
TRBV28	-	TRBD1	TRBJ1-2	TGTGCCAGCAGTTCGCGTGCCAGGGGGCCCGGGGCTGGGACCTTC	CASSSRARGPGAGTF
TRBV6-5	-	-	TRBJ2-1	TGTGCCAGCAGTTATCGAACTAGACAGTTCTTC	CASSYRTRQFF
TRBV2	-	-	TRBJ2-3	TGTGCCAGCACCGGGGGCGACACAGATACGCAGTATTTT	CASTGGDTDTQYF
TRBV29-1	-	-	TRBJ2-3	TGCAGCGTTGAGGGGGAGGTGAGAACAGATACGCAGTATTTT	CSVEGEVRTDTQYF
TRBV14	-	TRBD2	TRBJ2-7	TGTGCCAGCAGCCAAGTCTCCAGCGGGAGCCTCTACGAGCAGTACTTC	CASSQVSSGSLYEQYF
TRBV19	-	TRBD1	TRBJ1-5	TGTGCCAGTAGTATCCTTGGGACAGAACTCAATCAGCCCCAGCATTTT	CASSILGTELNQPQHF
TRBV19	-	TRBD1	TRBJ2-3	TGTGCCAGTAGATGGACAGGGGGCTGGTCAGATACGCAGTATTTT	CASRWTGGWSDTQYF
TRBV9	-	TRBD1	TRBJ2-1	TGTGCCAGCAGCGATAACAGGGGGAATGAGCAGTTCTTC	CASSDNRGNEQFF
TRBV15	-	-	TRBJ2-3	TGTGCCACCAGCAGTTGGGGCCCAGATACGCAGTATTTT	CATSSWGPDTQYF
TRBV4-1	once	TRBD2	TRBJ2-1	TGCGCCAGCAGCCAAGGACCAGCGGGGGTCAATGAGCAGTTCTTC	CASSQGPAGVNEQFF
TRBV7-9	-	-	TRBJ1-4	TGTGCCAGCAGCTTAGTACAGGGTAATGAAAAACTGTTTTTT	CASSLVQGNEKLFF
TRBV7-7	once	TRBD2	TRBJ2-5	TGTGCTAGCAGCAAAGGACTAGCGGGGGGGCCCGGGGAGACCCAGTACTTC	CASSKGLAGGPGETQYF
TRBV6-6	once	-	TRBJ1-1	TGTGCCAGCAGGGTCGGCACTGAAGCTTTCTTT	CASRVGTEAFF
TRBV28	-	TRBD1	TRBJ2-7	TGTGCCAGCAGTTTTAGGGACAGGGGCTCCTACGAGCAGTACTTC	CASSFRDRGSYEQYF
TRBV4-1	-	-	TRBJ2-7	TGCGCCAGCAGCCAACTCACAGGGTCCTACGAGCAGTACTTC	CASSQLTGSYEQYF
TRBV27	-	-	TRBJ1-1	TGTGCCAGCAGTTTATTCCGGGGGAACACTGAAGCTTTCTTT	CASSLFRGNTEAFF
TRBV19	-	-	TRBJ1-2	TGTGCCAGTCTATATAACTATGGCTACACCTTC	CASLYNYGYTF
TRBV28	-	-	TRBJ1-1	TGTGCCAGCTTCCCTAACTGGGACACTGAAGCTTTCTTT	CASFPNWDTEAFF
TRBV4-3	-	-	TRBJ1-1	TGCGCCAGCAGCCAACGGGAAGGAATGAACACTGAAGCTTTCTTT	CASSQREGMNTEAFF
TRBV28	medium-sized	-	TRBJ1-4	TGTGCCAGCAGTCCCAAGCAGGACCAGGGAGGCGAAAAACTGTTTTTT	CASSPKQDQGGEKLFF
TRBV29-1	-	TRBD1	TRBJ2-1	TGCAGCGGCAGGGGGCAGGGCTCCTACAATGAGCAGTTCTTC	CSGRGQGSYNEQFF
TRBV7-9	-	TRBD2	TRBJ2-7	TGTGCCAGCAGCTTATCTAGCGGGAGCCTCTACGAGCAGTACTTC	CASSLSSGSLYEQYF
TRBV4-2	-	TRBD1	TRBJ2-7	TGTGCCAGCAGCCAAGAGGCGCCGGGACAGGGTTTGTACGAGCAGTACTTC	CASSQEAPGQGLYEQYF
TRBV28	-	-	TRBJ2-1	TGTGCCAGCAGTTTAATCGGACCACCCTACAATGAGCAGTTCTTC	CASSLIGPPYNEQFF
TRBV29-1	-	-	TRBJ1-4	TGCAGCGCCAGCAAAGGGGAAAAACTGTTTTTT	CSASKGEKLFF
TRBV5-1	-	TRBD1	TRBJ1-6	TGCGCCAGCAGCTTAGGTATCGGAGGGACAGGGAGTCCACCCCTCCACTTT	CASSLGIGGTGSPPLHF
TRBV5-6	-	TRBD1	TRBJ1-4	TGTGCCAGCAGCGAAGGACAGGGCCCAGGAGAAAAACTGTTTTTT	CASSEGQGPGEKLFF
TRBV14	-	-	TRBJ1-1	TGTGCCAGCAGCCAAGGCCCAACCCAGACCATGAACACTGAAGCTTTCTTT	CASSQGPTQTMNTEAFF
TRBV28	-	TRBD1	TRBJ1-1	TGTGCCAGCAGTATTTGGACAGGGGACCTGTCCCGAGCTTTCTTT	CASSIWTGDLSRAFF
TRBV10-3	-	TRBD1	TRBJ2-5	TGTGCCATCAGTACAGGGGGCGTAGAGACCCAGTACTTC	CAISTGGVETQYF
TRBV29-1	many	TRBD1	TRBJ2-7	TGCAGCGTTGAAGAGGACAGGCTATTCTCCTACGAGCAGTACTTC	CSVEEDRLFSYEQYF